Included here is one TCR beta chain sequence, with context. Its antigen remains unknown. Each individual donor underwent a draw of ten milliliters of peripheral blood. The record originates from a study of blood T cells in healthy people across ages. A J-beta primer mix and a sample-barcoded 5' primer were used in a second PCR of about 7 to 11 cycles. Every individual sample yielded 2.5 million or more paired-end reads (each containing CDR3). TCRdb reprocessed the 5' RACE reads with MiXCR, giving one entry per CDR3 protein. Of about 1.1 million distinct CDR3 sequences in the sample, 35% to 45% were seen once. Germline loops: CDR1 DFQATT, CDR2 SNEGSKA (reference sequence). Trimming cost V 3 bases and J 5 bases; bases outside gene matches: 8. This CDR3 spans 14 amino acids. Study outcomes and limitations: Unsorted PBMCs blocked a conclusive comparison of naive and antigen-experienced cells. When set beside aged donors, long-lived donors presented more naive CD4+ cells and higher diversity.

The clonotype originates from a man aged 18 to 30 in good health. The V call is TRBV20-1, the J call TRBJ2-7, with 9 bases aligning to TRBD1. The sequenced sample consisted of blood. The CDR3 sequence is CSARTGTGLNEQYF. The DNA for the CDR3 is TGCAGTGCTAGGACCGGGACAGGGCTAAACGAGCAGTACTTC.